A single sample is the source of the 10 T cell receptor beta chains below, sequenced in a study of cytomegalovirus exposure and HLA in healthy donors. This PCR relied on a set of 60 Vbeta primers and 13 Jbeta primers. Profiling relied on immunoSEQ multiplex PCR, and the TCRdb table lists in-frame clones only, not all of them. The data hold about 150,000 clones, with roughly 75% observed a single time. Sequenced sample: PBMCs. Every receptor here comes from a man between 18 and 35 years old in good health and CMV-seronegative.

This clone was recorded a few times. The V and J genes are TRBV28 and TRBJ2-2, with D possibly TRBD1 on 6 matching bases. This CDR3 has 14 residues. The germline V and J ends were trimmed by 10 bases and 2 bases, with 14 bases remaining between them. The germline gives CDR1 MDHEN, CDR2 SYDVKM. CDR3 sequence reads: CAIQGKGNTGELFF. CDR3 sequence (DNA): TGTGCCATCCAGGGGAAAGGAAACACCGGGGAGCTGTTTTTT.

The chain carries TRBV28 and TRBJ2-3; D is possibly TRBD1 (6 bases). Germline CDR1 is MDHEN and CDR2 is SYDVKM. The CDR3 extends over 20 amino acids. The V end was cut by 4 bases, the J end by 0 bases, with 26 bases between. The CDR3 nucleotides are TGTGCCAGCAGTTCTCTTATCCCTCCGAGACAGGAGAGAAGCACAGATACGCAGTATTTT. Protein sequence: CASSSLIPPRQERSTDTQYF.

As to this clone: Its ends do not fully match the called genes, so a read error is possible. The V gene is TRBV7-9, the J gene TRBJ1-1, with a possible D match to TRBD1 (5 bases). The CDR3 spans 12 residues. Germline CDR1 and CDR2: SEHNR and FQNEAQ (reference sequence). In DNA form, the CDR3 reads TGTTCCAGCAGCTTAAAGACAGTGGGAGCTTTCTTT. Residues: CSSSLKTVGAFF.

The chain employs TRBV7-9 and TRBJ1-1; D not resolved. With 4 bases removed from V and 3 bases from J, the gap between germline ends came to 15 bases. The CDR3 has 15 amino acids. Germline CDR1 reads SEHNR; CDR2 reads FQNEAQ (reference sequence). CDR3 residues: CASSSPAFGDTEAFF. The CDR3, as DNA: TGTGCCAGCAGCTCACCCGCCTTTGGAGACACTGAAGCTTTCTTT. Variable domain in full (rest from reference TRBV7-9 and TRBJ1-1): DTGVSQNPRHKITKRGQNVTFRCDPISEHNRLYWYRQTLGQGPEFLTYFQNEAQLEKSRLLSDRFSAERPKGSFSTLEIQRTEQGDSAMYLCASSSPAFGDTEAFFGQGTRLTVV.

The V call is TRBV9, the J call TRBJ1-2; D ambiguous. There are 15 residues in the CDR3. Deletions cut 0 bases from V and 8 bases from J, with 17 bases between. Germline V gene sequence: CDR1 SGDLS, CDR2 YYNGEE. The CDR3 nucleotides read TGTGCCAGCAGCGTAGACGGTCGAGCAAACGGGGGCTACACCTTC. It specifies CASSVDGRANGGYTF.

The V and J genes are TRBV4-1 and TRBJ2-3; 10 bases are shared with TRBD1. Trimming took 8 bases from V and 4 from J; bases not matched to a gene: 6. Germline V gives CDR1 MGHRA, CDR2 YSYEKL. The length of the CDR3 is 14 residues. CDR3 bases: TGCGCCAGCGGGAAGACAGGGGGCGCAGATACGCAGTATTTT. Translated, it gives CASGKTGGADTQYF.

The CDR3 bases are TGTGCCAGCAGCCAGCTAGCGGGAGTAGGGCATGAGCAGTTCTTC. Protein: CASSQLAGVGHEQFF. This chain uses TRBV7-2 with TRBJ2-1; 10 bases map to TRBD2. Germline V gene sequence: CDR1 SGHTA, CDR2 FQGNSA. The CDR3 is 15 amino acids. Losses at the gene ends were 5 bases for V and 8 bases for J; bases not matched to a gene: 9.

The chain's CDR3 is CASSLGGHLNYGYTF. The CDR3 coding sequence is TGTGCCAGCAGCTTAGGAGGACACTTGAACTATGGCTACACCTTC. The rearrangement joins TRBV13 to TRBJ1-2; TRBD1 is a possible D gene (5 bases). This CDR3 is 15 amino acids long. The germline V and J ends were trimmed by 0 bases and 2 bases, with 10 bases remaining between them. Germline CDR1 reads PRHDT; CDR2 reads FYEKMQ (reference sequence).

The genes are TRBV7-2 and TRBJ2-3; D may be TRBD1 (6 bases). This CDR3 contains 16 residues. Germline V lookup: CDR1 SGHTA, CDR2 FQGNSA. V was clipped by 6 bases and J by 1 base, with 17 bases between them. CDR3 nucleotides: TGTGCCAGCAGTTTCGTACAGGGTCCCGGCACAGATACGCAGTATTTT. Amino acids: CASSFVQGPGTDTQYF.

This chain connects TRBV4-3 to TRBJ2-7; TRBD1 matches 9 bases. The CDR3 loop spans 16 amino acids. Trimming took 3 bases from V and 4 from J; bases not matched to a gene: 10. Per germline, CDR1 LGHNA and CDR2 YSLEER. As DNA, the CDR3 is TGCGCCAGCAGCCATCAGGGGGACAGGGAGGTTTACGAGCAGTACTTC. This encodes CASSHQGDREVYEQYF.